These 20 T cell receptor beta chains were sequenced from one sample in a study of T-cell reconstitution after alpha-beta-depleted transplantation in children. During its preparation, the TCRbeta library received unique molecular identifiers. TCRdb reprocessed the PCR reads with MiXCR, giving one entry per CDR3 protein. Of approximately 89,000 distinct CDR3 sequences detected, roughly a sixth appear once; the ten largest clones hold less than 20%. Sequenced material: PBMCs, mostly from graft donor cells, taken 180 days after TCRalphabeta/CD19-depleted stem cell transplant. The receptors derive from a male patient between 2 and 15 years old who had a stem cell transplant for acute lymphoblastic leukemia, so the T cells may come from the graft donor.

This clonotype was picked up a small number of times. The chain joins TRBV14 to TRBJ2-7; 7 nucleotides align to TRBD2. This CDR3 is built from 15 residues. The germline V gene encodes CDR1 SGHDN and CDR2 FVKESK. With V trimmed by 0 bases and J by 5 bases, 7 bases remained unmatched. CDR3 amino acids: CASSQDPGRLNEQYF. The CDR3 DNA follows: TGTGCCAGCAGCCAAGATCCCGGGAGGCTGAACGAGCAGTACTTC.

This chain links TRBV27 with TRBJ2-1; 8 nucleotides agree with TRBD2. V lost 6 bases, J lost 7 bases, and 8 bases stayed unmatched. Germline CDR1 reads MNHEY; CDR2 reads SMNVEV (reference sequence). The CDR3 is 14 residues long. CDR3 sequence (DNA): TGTGCCAGCAGCCCCCCGGCTAGCGGGAATGAGCAGTTCTTC. The encoded protein is CASSPPASGNEQFF.

This rearrangement joins TRBV7-2 to TRBJ2-3; weak D call: TRBD2 (6 bases). The germline CDR1 and CDR2 sequences are SGHTA and FQGNSA. The CDR3 extends over 12 amino acids. The germline V and J ends were trimmed by 5 bases and 7 bases, with 10 bases remaining between them. CDR3 sequence: CASSPRGNTQYF. CDR3 nucleotide sequence: TGTGCCAGCAGCCCCCGCGGGAATACGCAGTATTTT.

The chain has TRBV12-3 or TRBV12-4 and TRBJ2-6, with 7 bases matching TRBD1. The CDR3 extends over 13 amino acids. The junction had 8 bases not matched to a gene; V was cut back by 5 bases and J by 13 bases. The CDR3 region is CASSKTGNGVLTF. The CDR3 nucleotides are TGTGCCAGCAGTAAGACAGGGAACGGGGTCCTGACTTTC.

The chain joins TRBV5-1 to TRBJ2-3, with TRBD2 matching 11 bases. Trimming removed 0 bases from V and 2 bases from J; junction bases left unmatched: 5. Germline CDR1 and CDR2: SGHRS and YFSETQ. The CDR3 runs to 17 residues. CDR3 DNA: TGCGCCAGCAGCTTGGGACGACTAGCGGGGAACACAGATACGCAGTATTTT. Translating it yields CASSLGRLAGNTDTQYF.

The V call is TRBV20-1, the J call TRBJ2-1; 10 positions match TRBD2. The CDR3 is 15 amino acids. After removal of 4 bases from V and 1 base from J, the junction contained 4 bases not matched to a gene. CDR1 and CDR2 from the germline V gene are DFQATT and SNEGSKA (reference sequence). CDR3 amino acids: CSATSGGVSYNEQFF. CDR3 in DNA: TGCAGTGCTACCAGCGGGGGGGTTTCCTACAATGAGCAGTTCTTC.

The chain has TRBV10-3 and TRBJ1-2, with a possible D match to TRBD1 (6 bases). With 4 bases removed from V and 0 bases from J, the gap between germline ends came to 9 bases. The CDR3 consists of 14 residues. Germline CDR1 is ENHRY and CDR2 is SYGVKD. The CDR3 bases are TGTGCCATCAGTGGACAGGAGACTAACTATGGCTACACCTTC. It codes for CAISGQETNYGYTF.

This clonotype has only a few counts. V is TRBV5-1 and J is TRBJ2-7; 12 nucleotides agree with TRBD1. V gave up 0 bases and J gave up 7 bases; unmatched junction bases: 8. The CDR3 is 16 amino acids. Germline loops: CDR1 SGHRS, CDR2 YFSETQ. The CDR3 nucleotides read TGCGCCAGCAGCTTGGTGTTGGGGACAGGGGGCAAGGAGCAGTACTTC. This codes for CASSLVLGTGGKEQYF.

The rearrangement uses TRBV5-1 and TRBJ2-7, with 9 bases aligning to TRBD1. CDR1 and CDR2 (germline): SGHRS, YFSETQ. This CDR3 contains 14 residues. The trim removed 5 bases at V and 2 bases at J, leaving 5 bases unmatched. The CDR3 sequence: CASRVGTGPYEQYF. The CDR3 region has the DNA TGCGCCAGCAGGGTTGGGACAGGGCCCTACGAGCAGTACTTC.

The chain recombines TRBV2 with TRBJ1-2, with TRBD1 matching 7 bases. Germline V CDR1 and CDR2: SNHLY, FYNNEI. The CDR3 has 15 amino acids. The J segment lost 4 bases and the V segment lost 5 bases, leaving 10 bases of the junction unmatched. The CDR3 region has the DNA TGTGCCAGCAGTCCAACAGCCAGGGGGAGCTATGGCTACACCTTC. This sequence encodes CASSPTARGSYGYTF.

The V and J genes are TRBV7-8 and TRBJ1-5, with 7 bases matching TRBD1. This CDR3 has 13 amino acids. Germline V gene lookup returns CDR1 SGHVS and CDR2 FQNEAQ. Germline trimming cut 7 bases from V and 2 bases from J; bases unmatched to any gene: 2. The CDR3 DNA sequence: TGTGCCAGCAAGGGGGCTGGCAATCAGCCCCAGCATTTT. This translates into CASKGAGNQPQHF. Drawing the rest from reference TRBV7-8 and TRBJ1-5, the complete variable domain is GAGVSQSPRYKVAKRGQDVALRCDPISGHVSLFWYQQALGQGPEFLTYFQNEAQLDKSGLPSDRFFAERPEGSVSTLKIQRTQQEDSAVYLCASKGAGNQPQHFGDGTRLSIL.

A few counts support this clonotype. The chain recombines TRBV5-5 with TRBJ1-1; 7 nucleotides match TRBD1. The CDR3 consists of 15 residues. Germline V gene data show CDR1 as SGHKS and CDR2 as YYEKEE (reference sequence). The J segment lost 4 bases and the V segment lost 4 bases, leaving 10 bases of the junction unmatched. The DNA for the CDR3 is TGTGCCAGCAGCCCCAAAGGGGGCCTGCCCACTGAAGCTTTCTTT. Translating it yields CASSPKGGLPTEAFF. The full variable domain, with the rest looked up from reference TRBV5-5 and TRBJ1-1, is DAGVTQSPTHLIKTRGQQVTLRCSPISGHKSVSWYQQVLGQGPQFIFQYYEKEERGRGNFPDRFSARQFPNYSSELNVNALLLGDSALYLCASSPKGGLPTEAFFGQGTRLTVV.

This clonotype has only a few counts. The chain uses TRBV27 and TRBJ1-4; 8 nucleotides match TRBD1. The CDR3 spans 16 residues. Germline CDR1 and CDR2: MNHEY and SMNVEV (reference sequence). V was clipped by 3 bases and J by 2 bases; unmatched bases: 5. The CDR3 coding sequence is TGTGCCAGCAGTTTTTACAGGGGGGCGACTAATGAAAAACTGTTTTTT. This gives the protein CASSFYRGATNEKLFF.

This chain links TRBV7-8 with TRBJ2-7; 8 bases fit TRBD1. Trimming at V came to 5 bases and at J to 0 bases, leaving 15 bases not matched to a gene. The CDR3 is made up of 18 amino acids. CDR1 is SGHVS, CDR2 FQNEAQ, per germline. The CDR3 region has the DNA TGTGCCAGCAGCCCCCAAAACAGGGGGAGGACCTTCTCCTACGAGCAGTACTTC. Translating it yields CASSPQNRGRTFSYEQYF.

The V call is TRBV10-3, the J call TRBJ1-5; possible D gene TRBD1, 6 bases. The CDR3 is made up of 14 amino acids. Germline CDR1 is ENHRY and CDR2 is SYGVKD. V lost 8 bases and J 4 bases, leaving 15 bases between the germline ends. In DNA form, the CDR3 reads TGTGCCATCGGAGGGCCAGGGACAAATCAGCCCCAGCATTTT. Encoded protein: CAIGGPGTNQPQHF.

This clonotype was counted only a few times. The CDR3: CSVDLSTDTQYF. The CDR3 bases are TGCAGCGTTGATCTAAGTACGGATACGCAGTATTTT. This chain links TRBV29-1 with TRBJ2-3; D remains ambiguous. The germline V gene has CDR1 SQVTM and CDR2 ANQGSEA. CDR3 length: 12 amino acids. Trimming left V 3 bases short and J 6 bases short, with 10 bases between.

The chain is built from TRBV27 and TRBJ1-2; 10 bases agree with TRBD1. The trim removed 2 bases at V and 8 bases at J, leaving 8 bases unmatched. The CDR3 totals 15 residues. Germline V gene sequence: CDR1 MNHEY, CDR2 SMNVEV (reference sequence). The CDR3 reads CASSLAGQGDLGYTF. The CDR3 bases are TGTGCCAGCAGTTTAGCCGGACAGGGGGATTTAGGCTACACCTTC.

The rearrangement links TRBV27 to TRBJ2-7; a weak D match, TRBD2 (5 bases). Trimming removed 1 base from V and 9 bases from J, with 16 bases in between. CDR1 MNHEY and CDR2 SMNVEV come from the germline V gene (reference sequence). CDR3 length: 14 residues. Written as DNA, the CDR3 is TGTGCCAGCAGTTTATATAGTTCGGGGATAGGGCAGTACTTC. Translated, it gives CASSLYSSGIGQYF.

This clonotype has more than one count but fewer than ten. The chain uses TRBV5-1 and TRBJ1-2; 7 nucleotides align to TRBD1. The germline V gene encodes CDR1 SGHRS and CDR2 YFSETQ. V shed 4 bases, J shed 8 bases, and the junction held 8 bases outside the gene matches. The CDR3 totals 13 residues. The CDR3 DNA reads as TGCGCCAGCAGCGCCAGGGGGTTTGACGGCTACACCTTC. Amino acid sequence: CASSARGFDGYTF.

The chain uses TRBV11-2 and TRBJ2-5, with TRBD1 identical over 7 bases. Germline assignment: CDR1 SGHAT and CDR2 FQNNGV. This CDR3 has 15 amino acids. After removal of 2 bases from V and 1 base from J, the junction contained 4 bases not matched to a gene. DNA of the CDR3: TGTGCCAGCAGCTTAAAGGACAGGACCCAAGAGACCCAGTACTTC. Protein product: CASSLKDRTQETQYF.